Included here is one T cell receptor (beta chain) sequence, with context. This sample was taken from a study of blood T cell repertoires in COVID-19. The CDR3 contains 19 residues. From germline, CDR1 is SGHAT and CDR2 FQNNGV. V trimming: 4 bases; J trimming: 2 bases; junction bases outside the gene matches: 15. The repertoire was sequenced with immunoSEQ multiplex PCR; TCRdb's copy has only in-frame clones and lacks some. Among some 240,000 clones listed, roughly 79% were seen once. The TCR originated in an elderly woman with COVID-19, enrolled during active disease. The source material was peripheral blood. The rearrangement links TRBV11-2 to TRBJ2-7; 12 nucleotides agree with TRBD2. As DNA, the CDR3 is TGTGCCAGCAGCTATGGGGCTAGCGGGAGGGCGATCAGACCCTACGAGCAGTACTTC. It encodes CASSYGASGRAIRPYEQYF.